Presented here are 20 T cell receptor beta chains from one specimen sequenced in a study of T-cell reconstitution after alpha-beta-depleted transplantation in children listed by TCRdb under 2016. The treatment or condition label on this specimen signifies: allogeneic hematopoietic cell transplantation with graft depleted of TCRalphabeta T cells and CD19 B cells. Libraries were prepared through PCR. The listed sequencing device is Illumina HiSeq 2500. TCR library preparation used molecular barcoding, with unique molecular identifiers applied to normalize quantification of the TCRbeta repertoire. TCRdb trimmed public reads at Q25 via fastp, called clones via MiXCR and kept in-frame beta chains. Each CDR3 protein gets just one entry, which takes the most common genes and DNA from the rows behind it. Within this sample are approximately 400,000 distinct CDR3 sequences, with 15% to 20% of them counted one time only. The biggest ten clones account for roughly 29% of the sample.

Material: PBMCs, mostly from graft donor cells, obtained 360 days after TCRalphabeta/CD19-depleted stem cell transplant. These receptors were obtained from a boy in the first two years of life who had a stem cell transplant for Wiskott-Aldrich syndrome, so the T cells may come from the graft donor.

This clonotype was seen a few times. The rearrangement links TRBV6-1 to TRBJ2-7, with a possible D match to TRBD1 (6 bases). Per the germline V gene, CDR1 is MNHNS and CDR2 is SASEGT. This CDR3 is 14 amino acids long. V was shortened by 6 bases and J by 2 bases, with 14 bases between the two germline ends. Here the CDR3 reads CASSETGHPYEQYF. The CDR3 DNA follows: TGTGCCAGCAGCGAAACAGGGCACCCCTACGAGCAGTACTTC.

This clonotype was seen repeatedly, ten times or more. The J gene is TRBJ2-1, the V gene TRBV25-1; no firm D call. With 4 bases removed from V and 2 bases from J, the gap between germline ends came to 0 bases. The CDR3 consists of 11 residues. From germline, CDR1 is MGHDK and CDR2 SYGVNS. Here the CDR3 reads CASSAYNEQFF. The CDR3 nucleotides are TGTGCCAGCAGTGCCTACAATGAGCAGTTCTTC.

This chain joins TRBV29-1 and TRBJ2-7; 10 bases align to TRBD2. Per the germline V gene, CDR1 is SQVTM and CDR2 is ANQGSEA. The CDR3 is 12 residues long. The CDR3 DNA sequence: TGCAGGAAGGAGCGGGAGGGCTACGAGCAGTACTTC. It specifies CRKEREGYEQYF.

The chain links TRBV7-8 to TRBJ2-1; 12 bases fit TRBD2. Germline V gene lookup returns CDR1 SGHVS and CDR2 FQNEAQ. V shed 3 bases, J shed 8 bases, and the junction held 5 bases outside the gene matches. The CDR3 is 15 amino acids. CDR3 sequence: CASSFSSGRADEQFF. CDR3 DNA sequence: TGTGCCAGCAGCTTTTCTAGCGGGAGGGCTGATGAGCAGTTCTTC. The full variable domain, completed using reference TRBV7-8 and TRBJ2-1, is GAGVSQSPRYKVAKRGQDVALRCDPISGHVSLFWYQQALGQGPEFLTYFQNEAQLDKSGLPSDRFFAERPEGSVSTLKIQRTQQEDSAVYLCASSFSSGRADEQFFGPGTRLTVL.

This clonotype has only a few counts. V gene TRBV12-3 or TRBV12-4 combines with J gene TRBJ1-1, with TRBD1 matching over 8 bases. The V and J ends lost 7 bases and 6 bases, in that order; junction bases with no gene match: 4. The CDR3 totals 12 residues. CDR3 nucleotides: TGTGCCAGCAACCCAGGGGGCCCTGAAGCTTTCTTT. This codes for CASNPGGPEAFF.

The chain employs TRBV18 and TRBJ2-3; D perhaps matches TRBD1 (8 bases). The CDR3 spans 18 residues. V lost 1 base, J lost 0 bases, and 17 bases lay in between. Per germline, CDR1 KGHSH and CDR2 LQKENI. CDR3: CASSPLPGQGGSTDTQYF. The DNA of the CDR3 is TGTGCCAGCTCACCACTACCTGGACAGGGAGGGAGCACAGATACGCAGTATTTT. Using reference TRBV18 and TRBJ2-3 for the parts outside the CDR3, the full variable domain is NAGVMQNPRHLVRRRGQEARLRCSPMKGHSHVYWYRQLPEEGLKFMVYLQKENIIDESGMPKERFSAEFPKEGPSILRIQQVVRGDSAAYFCASSPLPGQGGSTDTQYFGPGTRLTVL.

The chain recombines TRBV5-5 with TRBJ2-3; TRBD2 aligns across 11 bases. The CDR3 spans 15 residues. The germline V gene has CDR1 SGHKS and CDR2 YYEKEE (reference sequence). Losses at the gene ends were 6 bases for V and 3 bases for J; bases not matched to a gene: 6. The CDR3 region is CASNRLAGLTDTQYF. CDR3 nucleotide sequence: TGTGCCAGCAATCGACTAGCGGGGCTTACAGATACGCAGTATTTT.

This clonotype was counted between two and nine times. V is TRBV6-2 or TRBV6-3 and J is TRBJ2-1; the D call may be TRBD1 or TRBD2 (5 bases each). Germline V gives CDR1 MNHEY, CDR2 SVGEGT. Trimming stripped 3 bases from V and 4 bases from J, with 25 bases between. The CDR3 has 19 amino acids. This CDR3 is CASSYGSIPQGRGYNEQFF. The CDR3, as DNA: TGTGCCAGCAGTTATGGAAGTATACCCCAGGGACGGGGATACAATGAGCAGTTCTTC.

V and J are TRBV5-1 and TRBJ2-2; no reliable D call. The CDR3 extends over 14 amino acids. Trimming left V 1 base short and J 6 bases short, with 10 bases between. Germline V gives CDR1 SGHRS, CDR2 YFSETQ. Written as DNA, the CDR3 is TGCGCCAGCAGCTTGAACCATCTGGCCGGGGAGCTGTTTTTT. This sequence encodes CASSLNHLAGELFF.

The rearrangement uses TRBV5-1 and TRBJ2-1; 9 bases map to TRBD2. The germline gives CDR1 SGHRS, CDR2 YFSETQ. The CDR3 covers 16 residues. V trimming: 4 bases; J trimming: 3 bases; junction bases outside the gene matches: 8. The CDR3 DNA reads TGCGCCAGCAGCGTGACCCTAGCGGGGAGCTACAATGAGCAGTTCTTC. Protein sequence: CASSVTLAGSYNEQFF.

This clonotype showed up just a few times. The chain is built from TRBV11-2 and TRBJ2-1, with D possibly being TRBD2 (6 bases). Per the germline V gene, CDR1 is SGHAT and CDR2 is FQNNGV. There are 18 residues in the CDR3. The V and J ends lost 7 bases and 3 bases respectively, with 25 bases between them. CDR3 sequence reads: CASTNPGRGSDFYNEQFF. DNA for the CDR3: TGTGCCAGCACCAACCCTGGTCGGGGGAGCGACTTCTACAATGAGCAGTTCTTC.

CDR3 amino acids: CASSQEGSGGVTGELFF. The CDR3, as DNA: TGCGCCAGCAGCCAAGAGGGAAGCGGGGGCGTCACCGGGGAGCTGTTTTTT. This chain uses TRBV4-1 with TRBJ2-2; TRBD2 matches 8 bases. CDR1 and CDR2 (germline): MGHRA, YSYEKL. Trimming at V came to 0 bases and at J to 4 bases, leaving 7 bases not matched to a gene. This CDR3 is 17 amino acids long.

The V gene is TRBV6-5, the J gene TRBJ2-2, with D hard to call. Trimming left V 2 bases short and J 4 bases short, with 11 bases between. Germline lookup yields CDR1 MNHEY and CDR2 SVGAGI. The CDR3 totals 15 residues. The CDR3, as DNA: TGTGCCAGCAGTTACGACACGGCTAGCACCGGGGAGCTGTTTTTT. It specifies CASSYDTASTGELFF.

The gene calls are TRBV25-1 and TRBJ2-2, with D perhaps matching TRBD1 (6 bases). V was trimmed by 4 bases and J by 4 bases, leaving 13 bases between them. The germline gives CDR1 MGHDK, CDR2 SYGVNS. The CDR3 extends over 15 amino acids. CDR3 loop: CASSANRAGTGELFF. Written as DNA, the CDR3 is TGTGCCAGCAGTGCAAACAGGGCGGGCACCGGGGAGCTGTTTTTT.

The CDR3 region is CASSCATSQATDTQYF. The DNA of the CDR3 is TGTGCCAGCAGCTGCGCGACTAGCCAGGCCACAGATACGCAGTATTTT. The chain uses TRBV7-2 and TRBJ2-3; 7 nucleotides match TRBD2. The J segment lost 2 bases and the V segment lost 4 bases, leaving 9 bases of the junction unmatched. From germline, CDR1 is SGHTA and CDR2 FQGNSA. The CDR3 totals 16 residues.

This sequence joins TRBV2 and TRBJ2-4; maybe TRBD2 (5 bases). V was trimmed by 2 bases and J by 0 bases, leaving 14 bases between them. Germline-derived CDR1 and CDR2 are SNHLY and FYNNEI. This CDR3 spans 17 amino acids. The DNA of the CDR3 is TGTGCCAGCAGTGAAAAAAGAGGGTCCGTAGCCAAAAACATTCAGTACTTC. It encodes CASSEKRGSVAKNIQYF.

The chain is built from TRBV4-2 and TRBJ2-1, with 12 positions matching TRBD2. V was pared by 3 bases and J by 9 bases, with 9 bases of the junction left unmatched. The CDR3 consists of 16 residues. From germline, CDR1 is LGHNA and CDR2 YNFKEQ. CDR3 in amino acids: CASSHPLAGGRGEQFF. In nucleotides, the CDR3 is TGTGCCAGCAGCCATCCACTAGCGGGGGGCCGTGGTGAGCAGTTCTTC.

In its sample, this clonotype was seen a few times. CDR3 sequence (DNA): TGTGCCACCAGTTTAGCGGGAGGGCCTTCTTACAATGAGCAGTTCTTC. Translated: CATSLAGGPSYNEQFF. The rearrangement uses TRBV24-1 and TRBJ2-1; 11 nucleotides align to TRBD2. Trimming removed 6 bases from V and 4 bases from J; junction bases left unmatched: 7. Per germline, CDR1 KGHDR and CDR2 SFDVKD. This CDR3 spans 16 amino acids.

The table lists this clonotype with a few counts. The genes are TRBV2 and TRBJ2-1; 10 bases line up with TRBD2. The junction had 4 bases not matched to a gene; V was cut back by 0 bases and J by 14 bases. CDR3 size: 13 residues. The germline gives CDR1 SNHLY, CDR2 FYNNEI. The DNA for the CDR3 is TGTGCCAGCAGTGAAGCGCTCCTAGCGGGGGAGTTCTTC. It yields the protein CASSEALLAGEFF.

This clonotype was counted only a few times. This sequence joins TRBV20-1 and TRBJ2-4; a weak D match, TRBD2 (6 bases). There are 15 residues in the CDR3. Germline CDR1 DFQATT, CDR2 SNEGSKA (reference sequence). V lost 0 bases, J lost 5 bases, and 14 bases lay in between. CDR3 nucleotide sequence: TGCAGTGCTAGAGATCCTCGGGGACTGCAAAACATTCAGTACTTC. Translating it yields CSARDPRGLQNIQYF.